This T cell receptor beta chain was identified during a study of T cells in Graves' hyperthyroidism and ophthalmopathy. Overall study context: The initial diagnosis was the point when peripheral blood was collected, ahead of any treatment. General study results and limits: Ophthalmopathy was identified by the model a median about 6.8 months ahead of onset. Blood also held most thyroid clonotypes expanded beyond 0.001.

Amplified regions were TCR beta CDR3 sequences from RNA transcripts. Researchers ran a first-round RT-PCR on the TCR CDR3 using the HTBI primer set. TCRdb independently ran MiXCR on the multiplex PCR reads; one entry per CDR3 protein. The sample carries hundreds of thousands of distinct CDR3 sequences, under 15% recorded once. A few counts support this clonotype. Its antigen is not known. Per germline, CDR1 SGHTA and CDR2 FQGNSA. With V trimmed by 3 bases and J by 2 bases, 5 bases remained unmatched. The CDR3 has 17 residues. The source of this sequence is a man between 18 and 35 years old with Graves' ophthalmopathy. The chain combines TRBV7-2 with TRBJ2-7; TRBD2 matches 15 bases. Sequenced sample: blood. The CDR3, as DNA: TGTGCCAGCAGCTTGGGACTAGCGGGGGGCTTAACCTACGAGCAGTACTTC. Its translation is CASSLGLAGGLTYEQYF.